The 21 T cell receptor beta chains listed next were all sequenced from one sample in a study of graft-versus-host responses after intestinal transplantation. Measured with immunoSEQ multiplex PCR; TCRdb has only the in-frame clones, and not every one. The table records 85,000 to 90,000 clones, around 90% of them present only once. These TCRs' antigens remain unknown. The starting material was unstimulated CD4+ T cells sorted from spleen or lymph node cells, obtained before intestinal transplant. Every receptor here comes from a human donor who received an intestinal transplant.

The V call is TRBV10-3, the J call TRBJ2-5; D not certain. This CDR3 spans 11 amino acids. Germline V gene sequence: CDR1 ENHRY, CDR2 SYGVKD. The V and J ends lost 10 bases and 5 bases respectively, with 11 bases between them. CDR3 protein: CATTAAETQYF. In nucleotides, the CDR3 is TGTGCCACTACCGCGGCGGAGACCCAGTACTTC.

This rearrangement joins TRBV6-6 to TRBJ1-1, with D possibly TRBD1 on 5 matching bases. This CDR3 has 12 residues. Trimming took 7 bases from V and 4 from J, leaving 10 bases between them. CDR1 is MNHNY and CDR2 is SVGAGI in the germline V gene (reference sequence). The CDR3 DNA follows: TGTGCCAGCACCGGGGGTGGCACTGAAGCTTTCTTT. Its protein product is CASTGGGTEAFF.

The chain links TRBV6-1 to TRBJ2-3; D possibly corresponds to TRBD1 (6 bases). Germline CDR1 and CDR2: MNHNS and SASEGT. V was trimmed by 7 bases and J by 2 bases, leaving 16 bases between them. The CDR3 runs 15 residues. The chain's CDR3 is CASTNRVLNTDTQYF. CDR3 DNA: TGTGCCAGCACGAACAGGGTTCTAAACACAGATACGCAGTATTTT.

The chain links TRBV11-2 to TRBJ2-7, with TRBD2 as a possible D gene (6 bases). In germline, CDR1 is SGHAT, CDR2 FQNNGV. V was clipped by 6 bases and J by 2 bases, with 14 bases between them. There are 14 residues in the CDR3. In DNA form, the CDR3 reads TGTGCCAGCAGAGACGGGACTGCGACCTACGAGCAGTACTTC. It is translated as CASRDGTATYEQYF.

A single count supports this clone. V usage is TRBV10-3 and J usage is TRBJ2-3, with D tentatively TRBD2 (6 bases). Trimming stripped 10 bases from V and 1 base from J, with 12 bases between. Germline loops: CDR1 ENHRY, CDR2 SYGVKD. The CDR3 is 13 residues long. CDR3 residues: CARSPSGTDTQYF. For the CDR3, the DNA is TGTGCCAGATCCCCTAGCGGCACAGATACGCAGTATTTT.

The CDR3 region has the DNA TGTGCCAGCAGCGAGACAGGGGGCATACAGCCCCAGCATTTT. It codes for CASSETGGIQPQHF. This chain uses TRBV6-1 with TRBJ1-5, with TRBD1 identical over 10 bases. The germline V gene has CDR1 MNHNS and CDR2 SASEGT. Unmatched junction bases numbered 6, after V lost 6 bases and J lost 7 bases. The CDR3 is made up of 14 amino acids.

The chain has TRBV6-1 and TRBJ2-1, with D tentatively TRBD2 (5 bases). The CDR3 has 15 residues. V was pared by 1 base and J by 1 base, with 8 bases between. Germline V gives CDR1 MNHNS, CDR2 SASEGT. DNA of the CDR3: TGTGCCAGCAGTGAAGGACTACCGTCCTACAATGAGCAGTTCTTC. Amino acids: CASSEGLPSYNEQFF.

V and J are TRBV7-2 and TRBJ2-7; the D gene is possibly TRBD1 (5 bases). The CDR3 consists of 13 residues. Trimming took 5 bases from V and 2 from J, leaving 10 bases between them. Germline V gives CDR1 SGHTA, CDR2 FQGNSA. The CDR3 reads CASSPRTTYEQYF. For the CDR3, the DNA is TGTGCCAGCAGCCCCCGGACAACCTACGAGCAGTACTTC. The full variable domain, in which reference TRBV7-2 and TRBJ2-7 provide the parts outside the CDR3, is GAGVSQSPSNKVTEKGKDVELRCDPISGHTALYWYRQSLGQGLEFLIYFQGNSAPDKSGLPSDRFSAERTGGSVSTLTIQRTQQEDSAVYLCASSPRTTYEQYFGPGTRLTVT.

V is TRBV18 and J is TRBJ2-1, with 8 bases lining up with TRBD2. Germline V gives CDR1 KGHSH, CDR2 LQKENI. This CDR3 region has 13 residues. Losses at the gene ends were 5 bases for V and 9 bases for J; bases not matched to a gene: 6. The CDR3 DNA follows: TGTGCCAGCTCAACGGGGGGGCCTGTTGAGCAGTTCTTC. This encodes CASSTGGPVEQFF.

The chain links TRBV12-5 to TRBJ1-1, with 9 bases aligning to TRBD1. J lost 4 bases, V lost 5 bases, and 17 bases had no gene match. Germline lookup yields CDR1 LGHNT and CDR2 FRNRAP. The CDR3 spans 18 residues. CDR3 protein: CASGTTDRGFVLGTEAFF. The CDR3 DNA sequence: TGTGCTAGTGGTACCACCGACAGGGGGTTTGTCTTGGGCACTGAAGCTTTCTTT.

About this clone: The junction differs from germline at one of its ends, possibly a read error. The CDR3 region is CASSPRQNNEQFF. In nucleotides, the CDR3 is TGTGCTAGCAGCCCAAGACAGAACAATGAGCAGTTCTTC. The genes are TRBV7-7 and TRBJ2-1, with TRBD1 as a possible D gene (5 bases). The germline V gene has CDR1 SSHAT and CDR2 FNYEAQ (reference sequence). CDR3 length equals 13 residues.

The chain employs TRBV19 and TRBJ2-7; 7 nucleotides align to TRBD2. CDR1 is LNHDA, CDR2 SQIVND, per germline (reference sequence). This CDR3 has 15 residues. The J segment lost 1 base and the V segment lost 6 bases, leaving 9 bases of the junction unmatched. Here the CDR3 reads CASRLAASRSYEQYF. CDR3 sequence (DNA): TGTGCCAGTAGGCTAGCGGCCTCTCGGTCCTACGAGCAGTACTTC.

This chain connects TRBV20-1 to TRBJ2-1; 8 bases match TRBD2. Germline V gene lookup returns CDR1 DFQATT and CDR2 SNEGSKA (reference sequence). After removal of 5 bases from V and 9 bases from J, the junction contained 0 bases not matched to a gene. The CDR3 consists of 10 residues. The CDR3 bases are TGCAGTGCTGCGGGGGGTGAGCAGTTCTTC. Protein sequence: CSAAGGEQFF.

V gene TRBV2 combines with J gene TRBJ2-5; TRBD2 matches at 9 bases. CDR1 SNHLY and CDR2 FYNNEI come from the germline V gene. V lost 9 bases and J lost 4; bases outside the gene matches: 0. The CDR3 length is 11 residues. This CDR3 reads CARTSGETQYF. The CDR3 bases are TGTGCCAGGACTAGCGGAGAGACCCAGTACTTC.

This chain links TRBV25-1 with TRBJ1-2; 7 positions match TRBD1. Germline CDR1 and CDR2: MGHDK and SYGVNS. The CDR3 has 14 residues. The V and J ends lost 8 bases and 0 bases, in that order; junction bases with no gene match: 6. CDR3 nucleotides: TGTGCCAGCTCGGGACAGTACCCTAACTATGGCTACACCTTC. It yields the protein CASSGQYPNYGYTF.

The J gene is TRBJ2-7, the V gene TRBV19, with TRBD1 as a possible D gene (6 bases). V was shortened by 3 bases and J by 2 bases, with 11 bases between the two germline ends. The CDR3 runs 14 residues. Germline V CDR1 and CDR2: LNHDA, SQIVND (reference sequence). The CDR3 loop reads CASSMQGQTYEQYF. The CDR3 DNA follows: TGTGCCAGTAGTATGCAGGGGCAAACCTACGAGCAGTACTTC.

This chain connects TRBV5-1 to TRBJ1-5; 7 nucleotides agree with TRBD1. The CDR3 is 15 residues long. Germline-derived CDR1 and CDR2 are SGHRS and YFSETQ. With V trimmed by 0 bases and J by 5 bases, 5 bases remained unmatched. CDR3 DNA sequence: TGCGCCAGCAGCTTGGGCGGGACAGAGGATCAGCCCCAGCATTTT. Amino acid sequence: CASSLGGTEDQPQHF. The whole variable domain, remainder taken from reference TRBV5-1 and TRBJ1-5, is KAGVTQTPRYLIKTRGQQVTLSCSPISGHRSVSWYQQTPGQGLQFLFEYFSETQRNKGNFPGRFSGRQFSNSRSEMNVSTLELGDSALYLCASSLGGTEDQPQHFGDGTRLSIL.

There are a few counts of this clone. This chain connects TRBV7-9 to TRBJ1-6; D may be TRBD1 (6 bases). The CDR3 runs to 14 residues. V lost 3 bases and J 7 bases, leaving 10 bases between the germline ends. CDR1 is SEHNR, CDR2 FQNEAQ, per germline (reference sequence). DNA for the CDR3: TGTGCCAGCAGCTTTGGGGGCAGGAATTCACCCCTCCACTTT. This sequence encodes CASSFGGRNSPLHF.

J is TRBJ2-3 and V is TRBV9; TRBD1 aligns across 11 bases. In germline, CDR1 is SGDLS, CDR2 YYNGEE. Germline trimming cut 2 bases from V and 5 bases from J; bases unmatched to any gene: 4. The CDR3 contains 15 residues. The CDR3 region is CASSVRTGGGDTQYF. CDR3 coding DNA: TGTGCCAGCAGCGTCAGGACAGGGGGCGGAGATACGCAGTATTTT.

V and J are TRBV5-1 and TRBJ1-2; D gene uncertain. The CDR3 loop spans 14 amino acids. Deletions cut 5 bases from V and 2 bases from J, with 13 bases between. In germline, CDR1 is SGHRS, CDR2 YFSETQ. CDR3 sequence reads: CASSQQSGNYGYTF. CDR3 nucleotides: TGCGCCAGCAGTCAACAGTCCGGAAACTATGGCTACACCTTC.

The chain recombines TRBV5-1 with TRBJ2-1; D might be TRBD1 (5 bases). This CDR3 has 15 amino acids. From germline, CDR1 is SGHRS and CDR2 YFSETQ. V was trimmed by 0 bases and J by 2 bases, leaving 9 bases between them. The CDR3 spells CASSLGQSTYNEQFF. CDR3 nucleotides: TGCGCCAGCAGCTTGGGACAGAGCACCTACAATGAGCAGTTCTTC.